This T cell receptor beta chain was identified in a study of blood T cell repertoires in COVID-19. The wider study: Spain, Italy and the United States supplied samples that represented acute and convalescent COVID-19. From T cells, B-cell-depleted T cells, or PBMCs came the material, which was cDNA or gDNA.

Trimming took off 1 base at V and 5 bases at J, with 13 bases between the two ends. The CDR3 spans 14 residues. Germline V lookup: CDR1 SGHKS, CDR2 YYEKEE (reference sequence). Those enrolled in Seattle joined during active infection and were followed longitudinally afterward. In the authors' methods: By means of reference gene primer amplification, nucleated cell counts were estimated. Profiled with immunoSEQ multiplex PCR; TCRdb holds only in-frame clones, not every one. V and J calls and clone size are as listed in that table; D and trimming were resolved from the DNA. Seen here are some 360,000 clones, over 85% observed once, and the top ten hold 3.9%.

The receptor's source is a woman aged 55 to 70 with COVID-19, enrolled during active disease. Sequencing was done on a sample of peripheral blood. V usage is TRBV5-5 and J usage is TRBJ2-7; D gene unclear. CDR3 region: CASSLYPGFNEQYF. The CDR3 nucleotides are TGTGCCAGCAGCTTGTACCCGGGTTTCAACGAGCAGTACTTC.